The 9 T cell receptor beta chains below all came from one sample that was sequenced in a study of CD8+ T cells in alopecia areata. The sample's treatment: oral pan-JAK inhibitor, 5-10 mg twice daily. Sequencing used cDNA as its template, made by extracting RNA and reverse transcribing it. Profiled with immunoSEQ multiplex PCR; TCRdb holds only in-frame clones, not every one. The sample contains 150,000 to 200,000 clones, about three fifths of which appear only once. Sequences were derived from CD4+ T cells sorted from blood, sampled at week 4, from a patient treated with tofacitinib. The receptors here all came from a human donor with alopecia areata.

This chain uses TRBV29-1 with TRBJ2-5; 8 bases fit TRBD2. The CDR3 covers 13 residues. The J segment lost 5 bases and the V segment lost 4 bases, leaving 6 bases of the junction unmatched. Germline V gives CDR1 SQVTM, CDR2 ANQGSEA. In DNA form, the CDR3 reads TGCAGCGTTGGGACGCGGGGGGCGGAGACCCAGTACTTC. Translation gives CSVGTRGAETQYF. Using reference TRBV29-1 and TRBJ2-5 for the parts outside the CDR3, the full variable domain is SAVISQKPSRDICQRGTSLTIQCQVDSQVTMMFWYRQQPGQSLTLIATANQGSEATYESGFVIDKFPISRPNLTFSTLTVSNMSPEDSSIYLCSVGTRGAETQYFGPGTRLLVL.

This chain connects TRBV12-5 to TRBJ1-1; D remains ambiguous. V was cut by 0 bases and J by 1 base, with 6 bases left in between. The CDR3 is made up of 14 amino acids. The germline V gene encodes CDR1 LGHNT and CDR2 FRNRAP. The CDR3 DNA follows: TGTGCTAGTGGTTTGGTCTCCTGGAACACTGAAGCTTTCTTT. The encoded protein is CASGLVSWNTEAFF.

V usage is TRBV15 and J usage is TRBJ2-5; D is unresolved. In germline, CDR1 is LNHNV, CDR2 YYDKDF (reference sequence). Trimming took off 0 bases at V and 5 bases at J, with 13 bases between the two ends. CDR3 length: 15 amino acids. CDR3 amino acids: CATSRDVGSWETQYF. As DNA, the CDR3 is TGTGCCACCAGCAGAGATGTAGGGTCCTGGGAGACCCAGTACTTC.

This clone was counted a few times. This chain connects TRBV5-6 to TRBJ1-4, with a possible D match to TRBD1 (6 bases). Germline-derived CDR1 and CDR2 are SGHDT and YYEEEE. V was cut by 4 bases and J by 8 bases, with 15 bases left in between. The CDR3 totals 14 residues. As DNA, the CDR3 is TGTGCCAGCAGCGTGACAGGAACCGGGGAAAAACTGTTTTTT. The encoded protein is CASSVTGTGEKLFF.

This clone was counted between two and nine times. V is TRBV7-9 and J is TRBJ1-1; 7 bases fit TRBD1. V trimming: 1 base; J trimming: 7 bases; junction bases outside the gene matches: 9. CDR1 SEHNR and CDR2 FQNEAQ come from the germline V gene (reference sequence). This CDR3 is built from 15 residues. The CDR3 DNA is TGTGCCAGCAGCTTAGGACAGGGTTCCCATAGTGAAGCTTTCTTT. This sequence encodes CASSLGQGSHSEAFF.

The chain combines TRBV15 with TRBJ2-7; D might be TRBD1 (5 bases). Germline V gives CDR1 LNHNV, CDR2 YYDKDF (reference sequence). Deletions cut 4 bases from V and 1 base from J, with 11 bases between. This CDR3 is built from 14 residues. The CDR3 bases are TGTGCCACCAGCAAAGGGCACAGGTCCTACGAGCAGTACTTC. It yields the protein CATSKGHRSYEQYF.

This clone was detected only a few times. The rearrangement joins TRBV14 to TRBJ2-3; D is undetermined. The CDR3 length is 14 residues. In germline, CDR1 is SGHDN, CDR2 FVKESK. The ends were cut back, 6 bases at V and 2 bases at J, with 12 bases in the middle. CDR3 residues: CASSSGVHTDTQYF. In DNA, the CDR3 is TGTGCCAGCAGTTCTGGGGTCCACACAGATACGCAGTATTTT. The full variable domain, completed using reference TRBV14 and TRBJ2-3, is EAGVTQFPSHSVIEKGQTVTLRCDPISGHDNLYWYRRVMGKEIKFLLHFVKESKQDESGMPNNRFLAERTGGTYSTLKVQPAELEDSGVYFCASSSGVHTDTQYFGPGTRLTVL.

V is TRBV30 and J is TRBJ1-1; possibly TRBD1 for D (5 bases). This CDR3 has 11 residues. Germline CDR1 GTSNPN, CDR2 SVGIG (reference sequence). V was shortened by 2 bases and J by 10 bases, with 11 bases between the two germline ends. The CDR3 sequence: CAWSTGLRAFF. The DNA of the CDR3 is TGTGCCTGGAGTACAGGTTTGAGAGCTTTCTTT.

This clone occurred a few times. The chain links TRBV7-9 to TRBJ1-4; D gene ambiguous. The CDR3 totals 11 residues. V lost 3 bases to trimming and J lost 6 bases, with 2 bases between them. Looked up from germline, CDR1 is SEHNR and CDR2 is FQNEAQ (reference sequence). The CDR3 is CASSFYEKLFF. The CDR3 nucleotides read TGTGCCAGCAGCTTCTATGAAAAACTGTTTTTT.